This is a list of T cell receptor beta chains from one sample in a study of blood T cell repertoires in COVID-19. Profiled with immunoSEQ multiplex PCR; TCRdb holds only in-frame clones, not every one. Of roughly 160,000 clones in the sample, 83% were seen once. Sequences were obtained from peripheral blood. These TCRs come from a woman of 80 years or more with acute or convalescent COVID-19. CDR3s include the opening cysteine and the closing phenylalanine or tryptophan. The D gene is left open where the match is weak. Not all rows give a size; the values are once, few, many and, for expanded clones, a class.

TRBD1	13	TRBV28	TRBJ2-7	.	TGTGCCAGCAGTATCCGGGACAGGGGGGCGGCGTACTTC	CASSIRDRGAAYF
.	15	TRBV7-2	TRBJ1-6	.	TGTGCCAGCAGCTTAGTAGGACATCCCGGTTGGGCCCTCCACTTT	CASSLVGHPGWALHF
.	12	TRBV7-8	TRBJ1-2	.	TGTGCCAGCAGCTTAGATCGTTCTGGCTACACCTTC	CASSLDRSGYTF
TRBD2	17	TRBV6-1	TRBJ2-7	once	TGTGCCAGCAGTGAAGTACTAGCGGGAGGTTTTTCCTACGAGCAGTACTTC	CASSEVLAGGFSYEQYF
TRBD1	18	TRBV5-1	TRBJ1-2	.	TGCGCCAGCAGCTTGGCTACTCCTAACAGGGGGCTCAACTATGGCTACACCTTC	CASSLATPNRGLNYGYTF
TRBD1	16	TRBV4-2	TRBJ1-1	.	TGTGCCAGCAGCCAACCAGACGACAGGGCGAACACTGAAGCTTTCTTT	CASSQPDDRANTEAFF
.	18	TRBV5-6	TRBJ1-1	.	TGTGCCAGCAGCTTAACGGACATATACCTGCTGGCGAACACTGAAGCTTTCTTT	CASSLTDIYLLANTEAFF
TRBD1	16	TRBV2	TRBJ2-7	many	TGTGCCAGCAGCGGAGAGAGCGGACAGGGTTTCGCCGAGCAGTACTTC	CASSGESGQGFAEQYF
TRBD2	14	TRBV18	TRBJ2-3	.	TGTGCCAGCTCATCCAAGCGGGAGGCAGATACGCAGTATTTT	CASSSKREADTQYF
TRBD1	12	TRBV29-1	TRBJ1-2	once	TGCAGCGCTACCATCCAGGGGGCGGGCTACACCTTC	CSATIQGAGYTF
TRBD1	13	TRBV7-2	TRBJ2-1	.	TGTGCCAGCAAGGGACAGGGGCGGGGTGAGCAGTTCTTC	CASKGQGRGEQFF
TRBD1	16	TRBV11-3	TRBJ1-5	.	TGTGCCAGCATCCCGGGACAGGGGAAGTTGGGTCAGCCCCAGCATTTT	CASIPGQGKLGQPQHF
TRBD2	14	TRBV27	TRBJ2-7	.	TGTGCCAGCAGTTTCGAGTCTAGCGGGAGTAAGCAGTACTTC	CASSFESSGSKQYF
.	12	TRBV29-1	TRBJ1-2	few	TGCAGCGTTGAGAGGACTGATTATGGCTACACCTTC	CSVERTDYGYTF
TRBD2	15	TRBV5-1	TRBJ2-1	.	TGCGCCAGCAGCAGGGTAGCGGGAGGCTACAATGAGCAGTTCTTC	CASSRVAGGYNEQFF
.	15	TRBV4-1	TRBJ2-1	.	TGCGCCAGCAGCCACAGCGCGGTCCCCTACAATGAGCAGTTCTTC	CASSHSAVPYNEQFF
.	14	TRBV5-1	TRBJ1-1	.	TGCGCCAGCAGCTTGGTCGGCTTCGGAGATGAAGCTTTCTTT	CASSLVGFGDEAFF
TRBD2	15	TRBV7-9	TRBJ2-7	.	TGTGCCAGCAGCCTCCCTGGGCTAGCGGGTCACGAGCAGTACTTC	CASSLPGLAGHEQYF
.	14	TRBV2	TRBJ2-1	.	TGTGCCAGCAGTGTCCCGGGACTCCACAATGAGCAGTTCTTC	CASSVPGLHNEQFF
.	13	TRBV7-2	TRBJ2-5	.	TGTGCCAGCAGCGGACATTTTCAAGAGACCCAGTACTTC	CASSGHFQETQYF
TRBD1	16	TRBV25-1	TRBJ2-3	.	TGTGCCAGCAGTGACCTGACAGGGCCACACACAGATACGCAGTATTTT	CASSDLTGPHTDTQYF
TRBD2	17	TRBV7-2	TRBJ2-7	.	TGTGCCAGCAGCCTGTACGGACTAGCGGGCGCCTCCTACGAGCAGTACTTC	CASSLYGLAGASYEQYF
.	16	TRBV30	TRBJ2-2	.	TGTGCCTTGGAGGCGGCGTTGGGAGACCTCACCGGGGAGCTGTTTTTT	CALEAALGDLTGELFF
.	18	TRBV14	TRBJ1-1	few	TGTGCCAGCAGCCAAGGCACCTCGGGACTGTCAATTTACACTGAAGCTTTCTTT	CASSQGTSGLSIYTEAFF
TRBD2	13	TRBV19	TRBJ2-7	.	TGTGCCACTAGATTAGCGGGAGTCGGGGAGCAGTACTTC	CATRLAGVGEQYF
.	13	TRBV11-3	TRBJ1-3	few	TGTGCCAGCAGCTTAGTGCGGGGAAACACCATATATTTT	CASSLVRGNTIYF
.	15	TRBV3-1/TRBV3-2	TRBJ2-5	.	TGTGCCAGCAGCCAAGATAACAGAGGGTTCGGGACCCAGTACTTC	CASSQDNRGFGTQYF
TRBD1	14	TRBV5-1	TRBJ2-7	.	TGCGCCAGCAGCTTGTCAGACAGGGGCTACGAGCAGTACTTC	CASSLSDRGYEQYF
TRBD1	14	TRBV18	TRBJ1-4	.	TGTGCCAGCTCTCCCGGGACAGTGGGTGAAAAACTGTTTTTT	CASSPGTVGEKLFF
.	14	TRBV28	TRBJ1-4	.	TGTGCCAGCAGTTTAGCAGCGCTTAATGAAAAACTGTTTTTT	CASSLAALNEKLFF